Shown below are 4 T cell receptor beta chains from a single sample sequenced in a study of blood T cell repertoires in COVID-19. TCRdb keeps only in-frame clones here, not all; method: immunoSEQ multiplex PCR. This table holds fewer than 200,000 clones, around 74% found once. The material sequenced was peripheral blood. These receptors originate from a woman of 80 years or more with acute or convalescent COVID-19.

This clone was seen a handful of times. The V call is TRBV3-1 (or the pseudogene TRBV3-2), the J call TRBJ1-1, with 7 positions matching TRBD1. Germline CDR1 and CDR2: LGHDT and YNNKEL (reference sequence). The length of the CDR3 is 14 residues. V trimming: 5 bases; J trimming: 10 bases; junction bases outside the gene matches: 13. CDR3 sequence (DNA): TGTGCCAGCAGCTCCGATTACCTAGGGGGCGCAGCTTTCTTT. It codes for CASSSDYLGGAAFF.

The gene calls are TRBV3-1 (or the pseudogene TRBV3-2) and TRBJ1-5; D is unresolved. The CDR3 has 14 residues. Germline V gene data show CDR1 as LGHDT and CDR2 as YNNKEL (reference sequence). Between the trimmed V and J ends, which lost 1 base and 2 bases, there was a span of 6 bases. As DNA, the CDR3 is TGTGCCAGCAGCCAAGTCGGGGGCAATCAGCCCCAGCATTTT. Translated, it gives CASSQVGGNQPQHF.

The chain combines TRBV11-2 with TRBJ1-1; tentatively, D is TRBD1 (5 bases). This CDR3 is 15 amino acids long. Germline V gene sequence: CDR1 SGHAT, CDR2 FQNNGV. V gave up 3 bases and J gave up 3 bases, with 14 bases separating them. CDR3: CASSFSQGGDTEAFF. The CDR3 DNA is TGTGCCAGCAGCTTCTCCCAGGGAGGCGACACTGAAGCTTTCTTT.

This clone was found a few times. The rearrangement uses TRBV15 and TRBJ2-1; TRBD2 matches 8 bases. Trimming at V came to 1 base and at J to 7 bases, leaving 21 bases not matched to a gene. This CDR3 region has 20 residues. In germline, CDR1 is LNHNV, CDR2 YYDKDF (reference sequence). The CDR3, as DNA: TGTGCCACCAGCAGAGGTGTGGCAGGGCTGGACGGGAGGGCCATGAATGAGCAGTTCTTC. It translates to CATSRGVAGLDGRAMNEQFF.